The count of the clone carrying this T cell receptor beta chain is one. Its antigen is not identified. The sample belongs to a study of cytomegalovirus exposure and HLA in healthy donors. General study points: The study flagged approximately 180 TCR beta chains as cytomegalovirus-associated.

CDR3 length: 14 residues. The germline CDR1 and CDR2 sequences are SNHLY and FYNNEI. V lost 7 bases, J lost 2 bases, and 5 bases stayed unmatched. Sequencing was performed with immunoSEQ multiplex PCR; in TCRdb, only in-frame clones are kept and a portion is missing. This table holds about 160,000 clones, less than 90% found once. The genes are TRBV2 and TRBJ2-3, with TRBD1 matching 8 bases. The receptor comes from a man aged 25 to 40 in good health and CMV-seropositive. The specimen was PBMCs. Here the CDR3 DNA reads TGTGCCAGCAATCCGACAGGGGTCACAGATACGCAGTATTTT. Translating gives CASNPTGVTDTQYF.